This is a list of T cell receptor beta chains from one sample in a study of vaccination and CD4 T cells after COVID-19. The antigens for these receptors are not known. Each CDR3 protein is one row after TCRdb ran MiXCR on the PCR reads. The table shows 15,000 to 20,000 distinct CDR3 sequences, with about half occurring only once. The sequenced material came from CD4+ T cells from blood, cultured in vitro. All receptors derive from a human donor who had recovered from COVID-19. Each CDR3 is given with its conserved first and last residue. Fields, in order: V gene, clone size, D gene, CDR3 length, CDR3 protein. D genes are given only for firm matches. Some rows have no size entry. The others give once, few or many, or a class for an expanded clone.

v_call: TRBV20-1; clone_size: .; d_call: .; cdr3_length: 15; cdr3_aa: CSARDFGEYNSPLHF
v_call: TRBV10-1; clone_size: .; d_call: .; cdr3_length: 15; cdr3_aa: CASNVDKHSYNEQFF
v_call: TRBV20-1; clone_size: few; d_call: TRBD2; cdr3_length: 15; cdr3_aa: CSARDPGGPGETQYF
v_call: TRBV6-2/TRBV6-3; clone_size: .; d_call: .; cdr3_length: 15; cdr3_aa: CASSSSISVSYEQYF
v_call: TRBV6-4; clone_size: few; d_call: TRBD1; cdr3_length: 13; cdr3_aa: CASSDGTDQPQHF
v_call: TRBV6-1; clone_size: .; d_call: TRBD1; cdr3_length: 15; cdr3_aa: CASRDPSGQGGGYTF
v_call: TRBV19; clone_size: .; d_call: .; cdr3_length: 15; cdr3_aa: CASTAGARGKTEAFF
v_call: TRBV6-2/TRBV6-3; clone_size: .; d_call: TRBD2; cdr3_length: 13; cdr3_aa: CASGRGGRYEQYF
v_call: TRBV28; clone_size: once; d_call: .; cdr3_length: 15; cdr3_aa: CASSLRIGQDQPQHF
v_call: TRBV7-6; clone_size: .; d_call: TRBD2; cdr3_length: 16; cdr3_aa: CASSGLRAGGYNEQFF
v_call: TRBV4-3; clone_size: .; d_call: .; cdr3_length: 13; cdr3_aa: CASSQAGALGYTF
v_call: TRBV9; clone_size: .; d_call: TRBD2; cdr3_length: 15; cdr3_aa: CASSATPGLSYEQYF
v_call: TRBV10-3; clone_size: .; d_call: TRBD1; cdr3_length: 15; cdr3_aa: CAISGQGGSTDTQYF
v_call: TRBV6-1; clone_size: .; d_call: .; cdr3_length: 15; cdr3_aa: CASSEMGAPTGELFF
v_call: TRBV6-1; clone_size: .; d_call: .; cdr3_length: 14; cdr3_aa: CASSRSPANTEAFF
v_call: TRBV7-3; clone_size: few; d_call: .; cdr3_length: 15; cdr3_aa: CASSLAGTPYNEQFF
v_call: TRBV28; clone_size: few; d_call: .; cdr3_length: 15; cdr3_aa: CASSLYRGYQETQYF
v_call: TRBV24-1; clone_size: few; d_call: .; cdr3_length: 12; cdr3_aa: CATSAGVDGYTF
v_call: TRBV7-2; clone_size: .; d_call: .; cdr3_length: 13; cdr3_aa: CASSSRMNTEAFF
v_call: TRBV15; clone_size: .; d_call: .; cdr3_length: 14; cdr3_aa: CATSIQLMNTEAFF
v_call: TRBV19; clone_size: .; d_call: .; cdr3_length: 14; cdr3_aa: CASRGRTGTDTQYF
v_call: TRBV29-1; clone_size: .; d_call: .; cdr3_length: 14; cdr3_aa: CSVLDQGGWYGYTF
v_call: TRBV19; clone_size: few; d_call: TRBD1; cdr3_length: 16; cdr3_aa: CASSIGWQGANYGYTF
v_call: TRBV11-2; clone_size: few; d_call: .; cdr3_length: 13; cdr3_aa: CASSLEAEETQYF
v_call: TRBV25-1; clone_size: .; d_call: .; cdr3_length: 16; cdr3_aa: CASRPFGTGDNSPLHF
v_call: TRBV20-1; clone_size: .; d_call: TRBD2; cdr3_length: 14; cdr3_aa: CSVRGTSGAYEQYF
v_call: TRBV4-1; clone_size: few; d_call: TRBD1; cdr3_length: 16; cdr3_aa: CASSQSEVRGQRPQHF
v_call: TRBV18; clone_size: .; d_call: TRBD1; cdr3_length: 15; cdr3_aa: CASSPQGGQNYGYTF
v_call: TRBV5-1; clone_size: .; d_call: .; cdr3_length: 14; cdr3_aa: CASSFRGDRSEQYF
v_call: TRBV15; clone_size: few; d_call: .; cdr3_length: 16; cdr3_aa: CATSRVEGRSGEKLFF
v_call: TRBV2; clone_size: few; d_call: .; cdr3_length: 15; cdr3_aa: CASSEGQPVNTEAFF
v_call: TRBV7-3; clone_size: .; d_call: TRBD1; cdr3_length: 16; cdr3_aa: CASSLGGPGPQGAQYF
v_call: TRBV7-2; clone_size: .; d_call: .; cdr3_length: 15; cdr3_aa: CASSSAGGSGEKLFF
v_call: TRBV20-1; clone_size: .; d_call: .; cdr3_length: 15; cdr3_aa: CSATTVTRDVHEQYF
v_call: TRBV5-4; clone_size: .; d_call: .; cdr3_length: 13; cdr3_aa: CASSLGGPTEAFF
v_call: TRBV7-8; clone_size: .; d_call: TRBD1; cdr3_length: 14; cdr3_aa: CASSLGTGGETQYF
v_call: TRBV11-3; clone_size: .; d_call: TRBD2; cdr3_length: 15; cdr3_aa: CASSSFSGRGNEQYF
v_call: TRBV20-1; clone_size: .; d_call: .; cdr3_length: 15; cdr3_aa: CSASLRLMDPYGYTF
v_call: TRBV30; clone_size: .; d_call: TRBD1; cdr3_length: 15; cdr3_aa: CAWRDGDRVRQPQHF
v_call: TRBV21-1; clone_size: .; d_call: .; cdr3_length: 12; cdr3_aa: CASSKGGIDAFF
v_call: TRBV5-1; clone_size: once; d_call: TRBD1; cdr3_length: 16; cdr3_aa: CASSMSGTGGIYGYTF
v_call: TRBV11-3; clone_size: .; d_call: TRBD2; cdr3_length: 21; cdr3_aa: CASSLEQSPFVGLAGGYEQYF
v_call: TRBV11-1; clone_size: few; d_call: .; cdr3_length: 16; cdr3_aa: CASSRAGEPMNTEAFF
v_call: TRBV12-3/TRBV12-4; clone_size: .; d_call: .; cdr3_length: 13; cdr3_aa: CASSYQAAGELFF
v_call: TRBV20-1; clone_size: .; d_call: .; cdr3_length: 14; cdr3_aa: CSARGTTHPDEQYF
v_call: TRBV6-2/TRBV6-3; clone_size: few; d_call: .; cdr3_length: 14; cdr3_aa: CATRRGYISYEQYF
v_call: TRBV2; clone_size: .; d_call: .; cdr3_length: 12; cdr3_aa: CASSGDNYEQYF
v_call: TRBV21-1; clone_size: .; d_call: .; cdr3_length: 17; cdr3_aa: CASSSEDSVMGTGELFF